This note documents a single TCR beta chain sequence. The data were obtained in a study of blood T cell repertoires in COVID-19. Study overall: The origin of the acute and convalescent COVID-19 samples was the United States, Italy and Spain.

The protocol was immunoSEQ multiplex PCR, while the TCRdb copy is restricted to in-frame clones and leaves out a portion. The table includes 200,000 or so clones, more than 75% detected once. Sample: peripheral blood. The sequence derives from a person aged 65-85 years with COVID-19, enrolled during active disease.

The DNA for the CDR3 is TGTGCCAGCACCCGCACGCCCGGGACAGGCGTTAACACTGAAGCTTTCTTT. Its translation: CASTRTPGTGVNTEAFF. The V and J genes are TRBV5-6 and TRBJ1-1, with 8 positions matching TRBD1. The CDR3 length is 17 residues. Germline V gene sequence: CDR1 SGHDT, CDR2 YYEEEE. The V and J ends lost 6 bases and 2 bases, in that order; junction bases with no gene match: 15.